This T cell receptor delta chain is drawn from a study of gamma-delta T cells after stem cell transplantation (TCRdb year 2016). According to the germline V gene, CDR1 reads GEAIGNYY and CDR2 reads EKD. The CDR3, cysteine through phenylalanine, is 16 amino acids long. The DNA shown is the 48-base CDR3, in frame from base 1. V is clipped by 0 bases and J by 0 bases, and the sequence between their germline boundaries is 13 bases long. Library preparation used RT-PCR. TCRdb records Illumina MiSeq as the sequencer. TCRdb reprocessed the public data with the CATT caller; entries with the same nucleotide sequence were combined afterwards. The sample table records 15,000 to 19,000 delta-chain clones; about 8.6% of these occur just once. The ten largest clones capture around 60% of the sample. This clone was recorded at least ten times. Its antigen has not been determined. A much larger clone differs by one base, so this may be a read error.

This clonotype originated in a human donor. It is not recorded whose cells these are; they may come from a transplant donor. Sequencing input: gamma-delta T cells. The chain employs TRDV2 and TRDJ1; confidence is insufficient to name the D gene. CDR3 region: CACDTMGRRYTDKLIF. At the DNA level, the sequence is TGTGCCTGTGACACCATGGGCCGTAGGTACACCGATAAACTCATCTTT.